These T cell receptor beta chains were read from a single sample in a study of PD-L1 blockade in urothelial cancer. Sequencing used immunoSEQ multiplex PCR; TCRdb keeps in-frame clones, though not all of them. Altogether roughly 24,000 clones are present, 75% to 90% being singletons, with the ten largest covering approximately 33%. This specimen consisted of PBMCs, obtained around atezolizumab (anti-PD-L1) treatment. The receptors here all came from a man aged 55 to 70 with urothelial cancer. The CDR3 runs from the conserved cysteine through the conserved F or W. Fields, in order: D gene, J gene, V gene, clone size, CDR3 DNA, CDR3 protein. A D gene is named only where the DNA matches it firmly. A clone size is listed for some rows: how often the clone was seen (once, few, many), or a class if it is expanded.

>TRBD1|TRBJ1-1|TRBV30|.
TGTGCCTGCCCTCCTCAGGGGGACTTGGTTGAAGCTTTCTTT
CACPPQGDLVEAFF
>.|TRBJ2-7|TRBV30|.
TGTGCCTGGAGTGTGTGGAGGGCAACAACCTACGAGCAGTACTTC
CAWSVWRATTYEQYF
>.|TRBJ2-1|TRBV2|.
TGTGCCAGCAATCCCCCGTTTAGTCCTTGGCAGTTCTTC
CASNPPFSPWQFF
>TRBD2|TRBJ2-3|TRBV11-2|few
TGTGCCAGCAGCTTATTGTTGGGCGGGGGGGCTTACACAGATACGCAGTATTTT
CASSLLLGGGAYTDTQYF
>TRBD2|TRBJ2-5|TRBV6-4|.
TGTGCCAGCAGTGAGGCGGGAGGGGAGACCCAGTACTTC
CASSEAGGETQYF
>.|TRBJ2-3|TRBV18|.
TGTGCCAGCTCACTCGCGGCCTCGGATCCGGGAAAGAGGGATACGCAGTATTTT
CASSLAASDPGKRDTQYF
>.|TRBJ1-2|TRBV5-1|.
TGCGCCAGCAGCTTGGACGGACTTAACTATGGCTACACCTTC
CASSLDGLNYGYTF
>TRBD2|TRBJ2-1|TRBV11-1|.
TGTGCCAGCAGCTTTAGGACTAGCGGTAACAATGAGCAGTTCTTC
CASSFRTSGNNEQFF
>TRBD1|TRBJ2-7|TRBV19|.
TGTGCCAGTAGCTCACCGGGACAGGAAATAGGATACGAGCAGTACTTC
CASSSPGQEIGYEQYF
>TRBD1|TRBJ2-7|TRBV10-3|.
TGTGCCATCCACAGGGGGGTAGGCGACGAGCAGTACTTC
CAIHRGVGDEQYF
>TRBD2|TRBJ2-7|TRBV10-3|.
TGTGCCATCAGTGCAGTTTGGCGGGAGAACGAGCAGTACTTC
CAISAVWRENEQYF
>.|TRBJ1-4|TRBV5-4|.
TGTGCCAGCAGCTTGGGTACAGGGTTAGGTGAAAAACTGTTTTTT
CASSLGTGLGEKLFF
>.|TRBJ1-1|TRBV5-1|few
TGCGCCAGCAGCCGAACACAGAGAAACACTGAAGCTTTCTTT
CASSRTQRNTEAFF
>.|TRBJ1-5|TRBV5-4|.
TGTGCCAGCAGCTTGCAGGGTAATCAGCCCCAGCATTTT
CASSLQGNQPQHF
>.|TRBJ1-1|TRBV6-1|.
TGTGCCAGCAGAGAACCCGCAAAGGCAGCGCTCACACTGGAAGCTTTCTTT
CASREPAKAALTLEAFF
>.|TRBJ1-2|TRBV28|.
TGTGCCAGCAGCGCTGACTCGCCCTATGGCTACACCTTC
CASSADSPYGYTF